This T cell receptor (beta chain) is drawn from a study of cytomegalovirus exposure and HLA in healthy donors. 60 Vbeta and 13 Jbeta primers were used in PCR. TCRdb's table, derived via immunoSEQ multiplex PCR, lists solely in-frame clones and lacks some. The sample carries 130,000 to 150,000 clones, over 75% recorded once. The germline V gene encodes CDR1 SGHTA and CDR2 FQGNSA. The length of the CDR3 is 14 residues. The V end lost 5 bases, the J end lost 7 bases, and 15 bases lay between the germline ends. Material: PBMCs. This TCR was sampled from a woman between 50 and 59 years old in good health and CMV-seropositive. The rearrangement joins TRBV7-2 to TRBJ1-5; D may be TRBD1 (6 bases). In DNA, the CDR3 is TGTGCCAGCAGCGTACAGGGAAGAGGGCAGCCCCAGCATTTT. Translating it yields CASSVQGRGQPQHF.